This section outlines one T cell receptor beta chain sequence together with its context. The antigen is unknown. How the authors handled the data: Building a distant-metastasis classifier for papillary thyroid cancer drew on CDR3 differences across clinicopathological groups. TCRdb reassembled clones from the PCR reads with MiXCR. Here the V and J calls rest on TCRdb's processing, not on the authors' analysis. This table has 19,000 or so clones, roughly 33% appearing once. The CDR3 loop spans 16 amino acids. After removal of 5 bases from V and 8 bases from J, the junction contained 13 bases not matched to a gene. From germline, CDR1 is SGHTA and CDR2 FQGTGA. These data come from a study of metastatic and nonmetastatic thyroid tumors. As for the study in general: It was across blood and tumor or nodule tissue from malignant and benign thyroid patients that repertoires were compared.

Nobody among the patients had been given any treatment before thyroid surgery. Study-level points and caveats: Significantly higher TCR beta diversity was reportedly seen in malignant thyroid tumors than benign nodules, in blood and tumor.

Material for sequencing was adjacent normal tissue. This chain connects TRBV7-3 to TRBJ2-1, with 9 positions matching TRBD2. The TCR originated in a female donor with papillary thyroid cancer or a benign thyroid nodule (not recorded which). Some clones in this sample may be carry-over from other donors' samples. This CDR3 reads CASSPTRREGHDEQFF. The DNA of the CDR3 is TGTGCCAGCAGCCCCACCAGGCGGGAGGGTCATGATGAGCAGTTCTTC.